This T cell receptor (beta chain) was identified during a study of cytomegalovirus exposure and HLA in healthy donors. The V gene end was trimmed by 4 bases and the J gene end by 3 bases; junction bases not matched to a gene: 12. This CDR3 comprises 17 residues. Germline V gene data show CDR1 as SGDLS and CDR2 as YYNGEE. This clone was picked up one time. The method was immunoSEQ multiplex PCR; TCRdb's version includes in-frame clones alone and lacks a portion of them. The sample records around 52,000 clones, roughly 93% being singletons. The J gene is TRBJ2-2, the V gene TRBV9; 7 bases map to TRBD2. This receptor was taken from a woman between 18 and 30 years old in good health and CMV-seronegative. The sample consisted of PBMCs. The CDR3 nucleotides read TGTGCCAGCAGCTCACGTGTTGGTGGGAGGGACACCGGGGAGCTGTTTTTT. This gives the protein CASSSRVGGRDTGELFF.